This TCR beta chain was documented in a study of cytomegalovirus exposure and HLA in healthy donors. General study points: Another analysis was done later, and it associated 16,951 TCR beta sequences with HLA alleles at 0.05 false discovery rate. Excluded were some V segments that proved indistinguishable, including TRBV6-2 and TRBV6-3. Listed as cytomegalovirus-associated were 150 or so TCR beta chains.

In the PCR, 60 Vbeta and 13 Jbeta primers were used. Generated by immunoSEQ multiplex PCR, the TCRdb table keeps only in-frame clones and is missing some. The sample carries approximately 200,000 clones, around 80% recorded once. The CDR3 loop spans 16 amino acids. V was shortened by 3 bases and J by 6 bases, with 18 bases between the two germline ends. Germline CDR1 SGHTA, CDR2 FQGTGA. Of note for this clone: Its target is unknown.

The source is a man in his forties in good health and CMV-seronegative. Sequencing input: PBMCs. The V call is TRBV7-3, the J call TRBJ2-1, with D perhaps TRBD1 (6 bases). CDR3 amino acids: CASSLSRDTRGNEQFF. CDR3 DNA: TGTGCCAGCAGCTTGTCCCGGGACACTCGAGGCAATGAGCAGTTCTTC.